A selection of T cell receptor beta chains follows, all from one sample in a study of identical twins. A single record per CDR3 protein comes from TCRdb applying MiXCR to the 5' RACE reads. The repertoire includes 350,000 or so distinct CDR3 sequences, 8.5% to 10% of them detected once, and roughly 9% sits in the top ten. The sample taken for sequencing was naive T cells sorted from blood. The receptors originated from a woman aged 45-65 years in good health. Each CDR3 is given with its conserved first and last residue. D genes are given only for firm matches. Some rows mark clone size as missing; the rest say once, few, many or name a class of expanded clone.

NA	few	12	TRBV11-3	TRBJ2-1	TGTGCCAGCAGCTTGACAGACGATGAGCAGTTCTTC	CASSLTDDEQFF
TRBD2	NA	15	TRBV2	TRBJ2-1	TGTGCCAGCAGTGGCGGGACTAAGGGGAGCAATGAGCAGTTCTTC	CASSGGTKGSNEQFF
NA	many	14	TRBV7-9	TRBJ1-1	TGTGCCAGCAGCTTAACCGCAGCCTACACTGAAGCTTTCTTT	CASSLTAAYTEAFF
NA	many	13	TRBV12-3/TRBV12-4	TRBJ2-1	TGTGCCAGCAGTTTTGGTAGATGGAATGAGCAGTTCTTC	CASSFGRWNEQFF
NA	NA	14	TRBV6-5	TRBJ1-2	TGTGCCAGCAGTCCCAACAGTGAATACTATGGCTACACCTTC	CASSPNSEYYGYTF
NA	many	11	TRBV29-1	TRBJ1-1	TGCAGCGTTGAATGGGGCACTGAAGCTTTCTTT	CSVEWGTEAFF
NA	NA	13	TRBV12-3/TRBV12-4	TRBJ1-5	TGTGCCAGCAGAAAGGGAGGGAATCAGCCCCAGCATTTT	CASRKGGNQPQHF
NA	few	16	TRBV5-1	TRBJ1-1	TGCGCCAGCATTTCCCCGACGGGGGCGTCGGGCACTGAAGCTTTCTTT	CASISPTGASGTEAFF
NA	NA	17	TRBV5-1	TRBJ2-6	TGCGCCAGCAGCTTGACAGCAGTCCTCTCTGGGGCCAACGTCCTGACTTTC	CASSLTAVLSGANVLTF
TRBD2	few	20	TRBV27	TRBJ2-5	TGTGCCAGCTCTGCTCGGGCCCGGCCCTTGCTAGCGGGAAACGAAGAGACCCAGTACTTC	CASSARARPLLAGNEETQYF
NA	many	17	TRBV11-2	TRBJ2-3	TGTGCCAGCAGCTTACTTCCGGGACGGAGCCAACTTGGTACGCAGTATTTT	CASSLLPGRSQLGTQYF
NA	few	15	TRBV11-2	TRBJ2-3	TGTGCCAGCAGCTCCCGACGTGACAGCACAGATACGCAGTATTTT	CASSSRRDSTDTQYF
NA	few	17	TRBV9	TRBJ2-7	TGTGCCAGCAGCGTAGGATTAACTCGCTCTGGGTCCTACGAGCAGTACTTC	CASSVGLTRSGSYEQYF
NA	NA	14	TRBV6-5	TRBJ2-1	TGTGCCAGCAGTGTACTAGTCTCCCACAATGAGCAGTTCTTC	CASSVLVSHNEQFF
TRBD1	few	14	TRBV5-1	TRBJ1-2	TGCGCCAGCAGCACTCCGGGACAGGGGGATGGCTACACCTTC	CASSTPGQGDGYTF
NA	once	13	TRBV7-6	TRBJ2-1	TGTGCCAGCAGCTTGAAGGGGTGGAATGAGCAGCTCTTC	CASSLKGWNEQLF
TRBD2	NA	16	TRBV6-1	TRBJ2-1	TGTGCCAGCAAGGCGGGAGGCACGAGCTCCTACAATGAGCAGTTCTTC	CASKAGGTSSYNEQFF
NA	many	16	TRBV5-6	TRBJ2-2	TGTGCCAGCAGCCGGGGGGCCCTTTCGAACACCGGGGAGCTGTTTTTT	CASSRGALSNTGELFF
NA	NA	14	TRBV20-1	TRBJ2-3	TGCAGTGCTAGGCAGGGATCGGGCACAGATACGCAGTATTTT	CSARQGSGTDTQYF
NA	many	12	TRBV2	TRBJ2-7	TGTGCCAGCATCTATACCCGTGACGAGCAGTACTTC	CASIYTRDEQYF
NA	few	14	TRBV10-3	TRBJ2-3	TGTGCCATCAGTGAGCCAATAAACACAGATACGCAGTATTTT	CAISEPINTDTQYF
NA	few	15	TRBV7-8	TRBJ2-7	TGTGCCAGCAGCTTAGTGGGCGGTGATCATTACGAGCAGTACTTC	CASSLVGGDHYEQYF
NA	NA	12	TRBV10-3	TRBJ2-1	TGTGCCATCCGGACGGCCTACAATGAGCAGTTCTTC	CAIRTAYNEQFF
TRBD2	few	19	TRBV7-9	TRBJ2-1	TGTGCCAGCAGCTTAGGGGCTGGACAGGCCGGGACTAGCGGAAACAAGCAGTTCTTC	CASSLGAGQAGTSGNKQFF
NA	NA	19	TRBV5-1	TRBJ2-6	TGCGCCAGCAGCTTGGGGCCTTCCCTCACAGGGAACGGGGCCAACGTCCTGACTTTC	CASSLGPSLTGNGANVLTF
TRBD1	many	19	TRBV5-1	TRBJ2-3	TGCGCCAGCAGCTTGTTCCCCTCGGGACAGGGGGGATTAGCAGATACGCAGTATTTT	CASSLFPSGQGGLADTQYF
TRBD2	NA	14	TRBV7-3	TRBJ2-1	TGTGCCAGCAGCCTTGTTCCTAGCGGGAGTGAGCAGTTCTTC	CASSLVPSGSEQFF
NA	NA	11	TRBV29-1	TRBJ2-3	TGCAGCGTTGAGTTGACAGATACGCAGTATTTT	CSVELTDTQYF
NA	few	15	TRBV3-1	TRBJ2-5	TGTGCCAGCAGCCAAGGGTCGGGGGTCCAAGAGACCCAGTACTTC	CASSQGSGVQETQYF
TRBD2	NA	18	TRBV7-9	TRBJ2-2	TGTGCCAGCAGCCCCGTACCCATCGGGACTAGATTACCCGGGGAGCTGTTTTTT	CASSPVPIGTRLPGELFF
TRBD2	few	15	TRBV12-3/TRBV12-4	TRBJ2-3	TGTGCCAGCAGTACTAGCGGGACTCCCACAGATACGCAGTATTTT	CASSTSGTPTDTQYF
NA	few	14	TRBV7-9	TRBJ1-4	TGTGCCAGCAGCTTAACCCCGATGGATGGAAAACTGTTTTTT	CASSLTPMDGKLFF
NA	NA	15	TRBV11-3	TRBJ2-2	TGTGCCAGCAGCCATAGGGTCCCCGTAATGAGGGAGCTGTTTTTT	CASSHRVPVMRELFF
NA	NA	14	TRBV5-1	TRBJ1-1	TGCGCCAGCAGCCCGAGAACGATGAACACTGAAGCTTTCTTT	CASSPRTMNTEAFF
NA	many	13	TRBV29-1	TRBJ1-4	TGCAGCGTTGAATCGGTAGGGGCTGAAAAACTGTTTTTT	CSVESVGAEKLFF
NA	many	11	TRBV5-1	TRBJ2-5	TGCGCCAGCAGCCGGGGGGAGACCCAGTACTTC	CASSRGETQYF
NA	many	17	TRBV20-1	TRBJ2-2	TGCAGTGCTAGTAGGACCCCCGGTGGAGGGGGCCCCGGGGAGCTGTTTTTT	CSASRTPGGGGPGELFF
NA	NA	14	TRBV7-9	TRBJ2-7	TGTGCCAGCAGCTTAACGGGGACGGTTGGCGAGCAGTACTTC	CASSLTGTVGEQYF
NA	few	15	TRBV12-3/TRBV12-4	TRBJ2-3	TGTGCCAGCAGTTTATCGCGCCCTAGCACAGATACGCAGTATTTT	CASSLSRPSTDTQYF
TRBD1	NA	12	TRBV5-1	TRBJ2-3	TGCGCCAGCATACCCGGGACAGGGGGGCAGTATTTT	CASIPGTGGQYF
NA	NA	13	TRBV12-3/TRBV12-4	TRBJ1-4	TGTGCCAGCGTTAGGGCCCTTGGTGAAAAACTGTTTTTT	CASVRALGEKLFF
TRBD1	few	15	TRBV18	TRBJ2-4	TGTGCCAGCTCACCACCCGGGACAGGGAAAAACATTCAGTACTTC	CASSPPGTGKNIQYF
TRBD2	many	17	TRBV11-3	TRBJ2-1	TGTGCCAGCAGCTCGGGGACTAGCGGTGTATCTTTTTATGAGCAGTTCTTC	CASSSGTSGVSFYEQFF
TRBD1	NA	16	TRBV11-2	TRBJ2-3	TGTGCCAGCAGCTTAAGTGTGGGACAGGGGACAGATACGCAGTATTTT	CASSLSVGQGTDTQYF
TRBD1	NA	14	TRBV15	TRBJ1-4	TGTGCCACCAGCAAAGGGACAGGGAGTGAAAAACTGTTTTTT	CATSKGTGSEKLFF
TRBD1	NA	18	TRBV10-2	TRBJ2-1	TGCGCCAGCAGTGACCAGAAGGGCGGCAGGGGGTTCTACAATGAGCAGTTCTTC	CASSDQKGGRGFYNEQFF
TRBD1	many	14	TRBV5-1	TRBJ2-2	TGCGCCAGCAGCCAGACAGGGTCCACCGGGGAGCTGTTTTTT	CASSQTGSTGELFF
TRBD1	few	16	TRBV4-2	TRBJ1-1	TGTGCCAGCAGCCAAGAGGGGGTACAGGGGCGGACTGAAGCTTTCTTT	CASSQEGVQGRTEAFF
NA	NA	15	TRBV5-6	TRBJ1-4	TGTGCCAGCAGCCCTCGCCGGGGCTCTAATGAAAAACTGTTTTTT	CASSPRRGSNEKLFF
TRBD2	NA	17	TRBV7-9	TRBJ2-5	TGTGCCAGCAGCTTACCGATGGGGCTTACTAGCGGAGAGACCCAGTACTTC	CASSLPMGLTSGETQYF
NA	many	18	TRBV24-1	TRBJ1-5	TGTGCCACCAGTGATTTGCAACGGATGAAGGATGGCAATCAGCCCCAGCATTTT	CATSDLQRMKDGNQPQHF
NA	NA	13	TRBV24-1	TRBJ2-2	TGTGCCACCCGGGACCACTACACCGGGGAGCTGTTTTTT	CATRDHYTGELFF
NA	few	14	TRBV5-6	TRBJ2-1	TGTGCCAGCAGCTTGGGGGTTCGCCACAATGAGCAGTTCTTC	CASSLGVRHNEQFF
TRBD1	few	14	TRBV5-1	TRBJ1-1	TGCGCCAGCAGCCGGCCGACAGGGGTAACTGAAGCTTTCTTT	CASSRPTGVTEAFF